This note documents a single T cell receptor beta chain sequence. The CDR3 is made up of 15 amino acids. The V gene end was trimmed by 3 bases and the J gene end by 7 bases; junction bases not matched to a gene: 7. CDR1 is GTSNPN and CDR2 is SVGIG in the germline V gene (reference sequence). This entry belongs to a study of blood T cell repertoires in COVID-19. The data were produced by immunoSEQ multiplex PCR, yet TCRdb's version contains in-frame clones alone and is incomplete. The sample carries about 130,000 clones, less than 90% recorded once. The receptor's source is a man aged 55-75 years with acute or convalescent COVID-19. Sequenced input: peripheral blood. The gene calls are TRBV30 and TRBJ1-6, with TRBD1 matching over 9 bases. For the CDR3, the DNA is TGTGCCTGGAGCGTGAGGACAGGGGTCAATTCACCCCTCCACTTT. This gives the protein CAWSVRTGVNSPLHF. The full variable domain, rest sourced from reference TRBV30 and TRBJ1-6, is SQTIHQWPATLVQPVGSPLSLECTVEGTSNPNLYWYRQAAGRGLQLLFYSVGIGQISSEVPQNLSASRPQDRQFILSSKKLLLSDSGFYLCAWSVRTGVNSPLHFGNGTRLTVT.